The 19 T cell receptor beta chains below were found in one sample sequenced in a study of T cell responses to AZD1222 COVID-19 vaccine. Clones were read by immunoSEQ multiplex PCR, and TCRdb kept only the in-frame ones, dropping some. Seen here are approximately 50,000 clones, 80% to 90% observed once, and the top ten hold 6% to 7%. Sample: peripheral blood, taken 28 days after the second AZD1222 dose. The source of these receptors is an adult who received the AZD1222 COVID-19 vaccine.

The chain couples TRBV10-1 to TRBJ1-1; D is uncertain. The germline V gene encodes CDR1 WNHNN and CDR2 SYGVQD (reference sequence). Between the trimmed V and J ends, which lost 7 bases and 2 bases, there was a span of 5 bases. This CDR3 comprises 11 residues. DNA of the CDR3: TGCGCCAGCATTAGCAACACTGAAGCTTTCTTT. Translating it yields CASISNTEAFF.

V usage is TRBV29-1 and J usage is TRBJ2-7; 10 bases fit TRBD1. The germline V gene encodes CDR1 SQVTM and CDR2 ANQGSEA. V dropped 7 bases and J dropped 3; count of bases not matched to a gene: 6. The CDR3 loop spans 13 amino acids. CDR3 sequence reads: CSAVRDRGYEQYF. For the CDR3, the DNA is TGCAGCGCCGTCCGGGACAGGGGCTACGAGCAGTACTTC.

The genes are TRBV7-6 and TRBJ2-7; D is possibly TRBD1 or TRBD2 (5 bases each). There are 16 residues in the CDR3. The germline V and J ends were trimmed by 1 base and 6 bases, with 19 bases remaining between them. CDR1 is SGHVS and CDR2 is FNYEAQ in the germline V gene. CDR3 sequence reads: CASSLDFGGGQSEQYF. The CDR3 coding sequence is TGTGCCAGCAGCTTAGACTTTGGTGGGGGTCAAAGCGAGCAGTACTTC.

The chain joins TRBV7-8 to TRBJ2-7, with D possibly being TRBD2 (7 bases). The CDR3 has 13 amino acids. V dropped 5 bases and J dropped 6 bases, with 14 bases sitting between them. Germline loops: CDR1 SGHVS, CDR2 FQNEAQ. This CDR3 is CASSPRGGGEQYF. The DNA for the CDR3 is TGTGCCAGCAGCCCGCGAGGGGGGGGCGAGCAGTACTTC. Complete variable domain (other parts from reference TRBV7-8 and TRBJ2-7): GAGVSQSPRYKVAKRGQDVALRCDPISGHVSLFWYQQALGQGPEFLTYFQNEAQLDKSGLPSDRFFAERPEGSVSTLKIQRTQQEDSAVYLCASSPRGGGEQYFGPGTRLTVT.

The gene calls are TRBV7-2 and TRBJ2-3; D may be TRBD2 (6 bases). Germline V gene sequence: CDR1 SGHTA, CDR2 FQGNSA. The length of the CDR3 is 16 residues. Trimming shortened V by 0 bases and J by 0 bases, and 10 bases separated the two germline ends. The CDR3 DNA reads TGTGCCAGCAGCTTAGCGTGGGGGACTAGCACAGATACGCAGTATTTT. The encoded protein is CASSLAWGTSTDTQYF.

This sequence joins TRBV5-4 and TRBJ2-2; D remains unclear. The V end lost 0 bases, the J end lost 1 base, and 4 bases lay between the germline ends. Germline V gives CDR1 SGHNT, CDR2 YYREEE (reference sequence). The CDR3 covers 14 residues. The CDR3 sequence: CASSLAMNTGELFF. Written as DNA, the CDR3 is TGTGCCAGCAGCTTGGCCATGAACACCGGGGAGCTGTTTTTT. Full variable domain (outside the CDR3, taken from reference TRBV5-4 and TRBJ2-2): ETGVTQSPTHLIKTRGQQVTLRCSSQSGHNTVSWYQQALGQGPQFIFQYYREEENGRGNFPPRFSGLQFPNYSSELNVNALELDDSALYLCASSLAMNTGELFFGEGSRLTVL.

V and J are TRBV19 and TRBJ1-3, with TRBD1 matching 7 bases. V lost 3 bases, J lost 3 bases, and 5 bases stayed unmatched. Germline CDR1 and CDR2: LNHDA and SQIVND (reference sequence). The CDR3 loop spans 15 amino acids. CDR3 DNA sequence: TGTGCCAGTAGTATCGAGGGGGCGCTTGGAAACACCATATATTTT. Translated: CASSIEGALGNTIYF. The full variable domain, with the rest looked up from reference TRBV19 and TRBJ1-3, is DGGITQSPKYLFRKEGQNVTLSCEQNLNHDAMYWYRQDPGQGLRLIYYSQIVNDFQKGDIAEGYSVSREKKESFPLTVTSAQKNPTAFYLCASSIEGALGNTIYFGEGSWLTVV.

The J gene is TRBJ1-5, the V gene TRBV27; no firm D call. The CDR3 is 16 residues long. Trimming removed 5 bases at V and 0 bases at J, with 14 bases between. CDR1 and CDR2 (germline): MNHEY, SMNVEV (reference sequence). The DNA of the CDR3 is TGTGCCAGCAGTGCACACCGGGCCCTTAGCAATCAGCCCCAGCATTTT. As protein: CASSAHRALSNQPQHF.

The chain combines TRBV29-1 with TRBJ2-3; 10 nucleotides align to TRBD1. Germline V gene sequence: CDR1 SQVTM, CDR2 ANQGSEA. The CDR3 is 14 amino acids. The V segment lost 6 bases and the J segment 2 bases; nucleotides outside the gene matches: 5. The CDR3 bases are TGCAGCGTCCGGGACAGGGGTCCCACAGATACGCAGTATTTT. Translated, it gives CSVRDRGPTDTQYF.

This chain connects TRBV7-2 to TRBJ2-5, with a tentative D call TRBD1 (6 bases). The CDR3 spans 17 residues. The ends were cut back, 0 bases at V and 1 base at J, with 15 bases in the middle. Germline V lookup: CDR1 SGHTA, CDR2 FQGNSA. The CDR3 DNA follows: TGTGCCAGCAGCTTAGCGCATGGTAGGACAGCCCAAGAGACCCAGTACTTC. Translated, it gives CASSLAHGRTAQETQYF.

This chain connects TRBV18 to TRBJ2-7; a possible D gene is TRBD1 (6 bases). Trimming shortened V by 4 bases and J by 3 bases, and 10 bases separated the two germline ends. CDR1 and CDR2 (germline): KGHSH, LQKENI. The CDR3 runs 13 residues. The CDR3, as DNA: TGTGCCAGCTCACGTATGGACAGCTACGAGCAGTACTTC. It specifies CASSRMDSYEQYF.

The V call is TRBV27, the J call TRBJ2-7, with TRBD1 identical over 11 bases. Trimming removed 4 bases from V and 2 bases from J; junction bases left unmatched: 4. CDR1 is MNHEY, CDR2 SMNVEV, per germline (reference sequence). The CDR3 is 15 amino acids. CDR3 DNA sequence: TGTGCCAGCAGTTGGTCGGGACAGGGGGCCTACGAGCAGTACTTC. This encodes CASSWSGQGAYEQYF.

The DNA of the CDR3 is TGTGCCAGCAGCTTAGATGACCCGGGGCCCCAGCCCCAGCATTTT. Its translation is CASSLDDPGPQPQHF. The rearrangement joins TRBV7-4 to TRBJ1-5; weak D call: TRBD1 (5 bases). Germline assignment: CDR1 SGHVT and CDR2 SQSDAQ. CDR3 length equals 15 residues. V was pared by 1 base and J by 7 bases, with 14 bases between.

V usage is TRBV4-3 and J usage is TRBJ1-4; 9 bases agree with TRBD1. The V segment lost 4 bases and the J segment 10 bases; nucleotides outside the gene matches: 7. CDR1 is LGHNA and CDR2 is YSLEER in the germline V gene. The CDR3 length is 14 residues. In DNA, the CDR3 is TGCGCCAGCAGCCCTCGGACAGGGGTCGCAAAACTGTTTTTT. Its translation: CASSPRTGVAKLFF.

This chain connects TRBV5-6 to TRBJ2-3, with no clear D. The CDR3 contains 15 residues. Trimming stripped 2 bases from V and 2 bases from J, with 12 bases between. Germline V gene sequence: CDR1 SGHDT, CDR2 YYEEEE. The CDR3 region is CASSFLSASTDTQYF. CDR3 coding DNA: TGTGCCAGCAGCTTCTTGAGCGCTTCCACAGATACGCAGTATTTT.

The genes are TRBV27 and TRBJ2-7; tentatively, D is TRBD1 (6 bases). From germline, CDR1 is MNHEY and CDR2 SMNVEV (reference sequence). CDR3 length: 13 amino acids. The germline V and J ends were trimmed by 6 bases and 5 bases, with 14 bases remaining between them. In DNA form, the CDR3 reads TGTGCCAGCAGAAAACAGGGTCTACACGAGCAGTACTTC. Residues: CASRKQGLHEQYF.

This rearrangement joins TRBV6-1 to TRBJ1-5; D possibly corresponds to TRBD1 (6 bases). With 1 base removed from V and 7 bases from J, the gap between germline ends came to 8 bases. CDR3 length equals 13 residues. Germline V gene data show CDR1 as MNHNS and CDR2 as SASEGT. CDR3 DNA sequence: TGTGCCAGCAGTGAAGGGGGGGCACAGCCCCAGCATTTT. Protein: CASSEGGAQPQHF.

The chain links TRBV18 to TRBJ1-1; 7 bases align to TRBD1. Per the germline V gene, CDR1 is KGHSH and CDR2 is LQKENI. V gave up 0 bases and J gave up 1 base; unmatched junction bases: 2. The CDR3 runs to 15 residues. The CDR3 spells CASSPPAGGNTEAFF. In DNA form, the CDR3 reads TGTGCCAGCTCACCACCGGCAGGGGGGAACACTGAAGCTTTCTTT.

The V gene is TRBV19, the J gene TRBJ2-5; the match to TRBD2 covers 7 bases. V trimming: 4 bases; J trimming: 2 bases; junction bases outside the gene matches: 4. The CDR3 spans 14 residues. From germline, CDR1 is LNHDA and CDR2 SQIVND (reference sequence). CDR3 sequence (DNA): TGTGCCAGTAGTAACGGGGGGTCGCAAGAGACCCAGTACTTC. It specifies CASSNGGSQETQYF.